A selection of T cell receptor beta chains follows, all from one sample in a study of blood T cell repertoires in COVID-19. Libraries were prepared by immunoSEQ multiplex PCR; TCRdb keeps only in-frame clonotypes and omits some of them. The table records 200,000 to 250,000 clones, 80% to 90% of them present only once. The source material was peripheral blood. The receptors stem from a woman older than 75 with COVID-19, enrolled during active disease. The CDR3 runs from the conserved cysteine through the conserved F or W. The D gene is left open where the match is weak. Only some rows state a clone size, as once, few, many or a class for expanded clones.

size | D | J | V | DNA | CDR3
- | TRBD1 | TRBJ1-2 | TRBV5-1 | TGCGCCAGCAGCCCATGGGGACAGGGGGCTGGTAACTATGGCTACACCTTC | CASSPWGQGAGNYGYTF
- | TRBD1 | TRBJ1-2 | TRBV13 | TGTGCCAGCAGCAGAAAGACAGGGGTTTATGGCTACACCTTC | CASSRKTGVYGYTF
- | - | TRBJ1-1 | TRBV19 | TGTGCCAGTAGTATACTAATGAACACTGAAGCTTTCTTT | CASSILMNTEAFF
- | TRBD2 | TRBJ2-1 | TRBV11-2 | TGTGCCAGCAGCGACGTAGCGGGAGGGGCTGAGCAGTTCTTC | CASSDVAGGAEQFF
few | TRBD1 | TRBJ1-2 | TRBV28 | TGTGCCAGCAGTAGAACCGGGACAGGGGGACGAGATGGCTACACCTTC | CASSRTGTGGRDGYTF
once | - | TRBJ2-1 | TRBV18 | TGTGCCAGCTCACCTTTACGGAGCTCCTACAATGAGCAGTTCTTC | CASSPLRSSYNEQFF
- | - | TRBJ1-2 | TRBV19 | TGTGCCAGTAGCAGACGGGACACCCTAATCTCTAACTATGGCTACACCTTC | CASSRRDTLISNYGYTF
- | TRBD1 | TRBJ2-2 | TRBV5-1 | TGCGCCAGCAGCGTGAATGGACAGGGGTCCCCCGGGGAGCTGTTTTTT | CASSVNGQGSPGELFF
once | - | TRBJ2-2 | TRBV11-2 | TGTGCCAGCAGCTTAGGACAGTACACCGGGGAGCTGTTTTTT | CASSLGQYTGELFF
- | - | TRBJ1-3 | TRBV3-1/TRBV3-2 | TGTGCCAGCAGCCAAGGGACTCCGACTGGAAACACCATATATTTT | CASSQGTPTGNTIYF
- | TRBD2 | TRBJ2-3 | TRBV7-2 | TGTGCCAGCAGCTTAGTGCGAGCGGGAGGGGTGGCGCAGTATTTT | CASSLVRAGGVAQYF
- | - | TRBJ1-2 | TRBV4-1 | TGCGCCAGCAGCCAAGTTCTGGGGGCCTACTATGGCTACACCTTC | CASSQVLGAYYGYTF
- | TRBD2 | TRBJ2-3 | TRBV6-2/TRBV6-3 | TGTGCCAGCAGCTTGACTAGCGTCAACACAGATACGCAGTATTTT | CASSLTSVNTDTQYF
- | TRBD1 | TRBJ2-7 | TRBV3-1/TRBV3-2 | TGTGCCAGCAGCCTGACAGGGACGGCTAAGGAGCAGTACTTC | CASSLTGTAKEQYF
- | TRBD2 | TRBJ2-2 | TRBV20-1 | TGCAGTGCCCGGCGGGGGGGGGAGCTGTTTTTT | CSARRGGELFF
once | TRBD2 | TRBJ2-3 | TRBV10-3 | TGTGCCATCAGCCCATTGAGGACTAGCGGGCCAGATACGCAGTATTTT | CAISPLRTSGPDTQYF
- | - | TRBJ2-3 | TRBV2 | TGTGCCAGCAGTGTGGCGGGGTCAGATACGCAGTATTTT | CASSVAGSDTQYF
- | - | TRBJ2-3 | TRBV6-6 | TGTGCCAGCTCTCTAGGCGGACAGAGCACAGATACGCAGTATTTT | CASSLGGQSTDTQYF
- | - | TRBJ1-2 | TRBV3-1/TRBV3-2 | TGTGCCAGCAGCCAAGAGACAGATAACTATGGCTACACCTTC | CASSQETDNYGYTF
- | - | TRBJ1-2 | TRBV5-4 | TGTGCCAGCAGCTCCTCTAGGGGGAACTATGGCTACACCTTC | CASSSSRGNYGYTF
- | TRBD2 | TRBJ2-1 | TRBV27 | TGTGCCAGCAGTCGAAGTACTAGCGGGACGAGGTCGCACAATGAGCAGTTCTTC | CASSRSTSGTRSHNEQFF
- | - | TRBJ2-7 | TRBV6-1 | TGTGCCAGCAGTGAAAGCCCCGGGAGACCCAGCTCCTACGAGCAGTACTTC | CASSESPGRPSSYEQYF
once | - | TRBJ2-3 | TRBV6-4 | TGTGCCAGCAGTGACCTATACACAGATACGCAGTATTTT | CASSDLYTDTQYF
- | TRBD1 | TRBJ2-3 | TRBV19 | TGTGCCAGTAGTAACCGACAGGGGGCTGGGTATTTT | CASSNRQGAGYF